This T cell receptor beta chain appears in the sequencing data of a study of cytomegalovirus exposure and HLA in healthy donors. With V trimmed by 4 bases and J by 0 bases, 3 bases remained unmatched. CDR1 is LNHDA, CDR2 SQIVND, per germline (reference sequence). CDR3 length: 15 residues. Healthy bone marrow donors made up the donors. The PCR had 60 Vbeta and 13 Jbeta primers. Assay used: immunoSEQ multiplex PCR; TCRdb lists only in-frame clones, some missing. The sample's table shows 150,000 to 200,000 clones. Sequencing input: PBMCs. This chain connects TRBV19 to TRBJ1-3; TRBD1 matches 7 bases. The source of this sequence is a woman aged 60 to 75 in good health and CMV-seronegative. This CDR3 reads CASSSNRGSGNTIYF. CDR3 nucleotides: TGTGCCAGTAGTAGCAACAGGGGCTCTGGAAACACCATATATTTT.